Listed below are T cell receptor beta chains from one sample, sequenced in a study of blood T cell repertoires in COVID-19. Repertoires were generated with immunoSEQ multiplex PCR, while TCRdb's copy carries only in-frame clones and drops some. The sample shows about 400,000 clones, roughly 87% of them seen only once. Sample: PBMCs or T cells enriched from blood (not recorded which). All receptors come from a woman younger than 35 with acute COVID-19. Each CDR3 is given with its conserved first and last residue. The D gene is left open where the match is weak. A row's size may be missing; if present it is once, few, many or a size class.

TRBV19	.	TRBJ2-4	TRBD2	TGTGCCAGTAGTACCCTAGCGGGAGGCCGATTCTCAGACATTCAGTACTTC	CASSTLAGGRFSDIQYF
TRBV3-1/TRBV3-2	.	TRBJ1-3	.	TGTGCCAGCAGCTTTGTCGCAGGATTTGACACCATATATTTT	CASSFVAGFDTIYF
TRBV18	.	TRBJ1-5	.	TGTGCCAGCTCCCGACAGTCACATCAGCCCCAGCATTTT	CASSRQSHQPQHF
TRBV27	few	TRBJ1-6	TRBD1	TGTGCCAGCAGTTTTCGGGACAGGCGCGGGGTAGGGTATAATTCACCCCTCCACTTT	CASSFRDRRGVGYNSPLHF
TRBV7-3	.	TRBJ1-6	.	TGTGCCAGCAGCTTATCTCCCGATTCACCCCTCCACTTT	CASSLSPDSPLHF
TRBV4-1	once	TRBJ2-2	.	TGCGCCAGCAGCCAAGACCCGGTAGAGCTGTTTTTT	CASSQDPVELFF
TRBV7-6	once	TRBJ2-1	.	TGTGCCAGCAGCCCACAGGGTTCTAATGAGCAGTTCTTC	CASSPQGSNEQFF
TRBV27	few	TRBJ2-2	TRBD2	TGTGCCAGCAGCCCGGGACTAGCGAAGAACACCGGGGAGCTGTTTTTT	CASSPGLAKNTGELFF
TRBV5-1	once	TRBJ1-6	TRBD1	TGCGCCAGCAGGGGGGGACAGAGTAATTCACCCCTCCACTTT	CASRGGQSNSPLHF
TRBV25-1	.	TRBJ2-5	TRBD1	TGTGCCAGCAGCCCGGACAGGGGGTCGGAGACCCAGTACTTC	CASSPDRGSETQYF
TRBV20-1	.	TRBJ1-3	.	TGCAGTGCTAGTAATCGCCGGGAATCTGGAAACACCATATATTTT	CSASNRRESGNTIYF
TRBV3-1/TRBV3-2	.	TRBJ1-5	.	TGTGCCAGCAGTGCAACAGGAAATAGCAATCAGCCCCAGCATTTT	CASSATGNSNQPQHF
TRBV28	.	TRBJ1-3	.	TGTGCCAGCAGTGCCCTCCCGTTTGCGGGGGCCGACACCATATATTTT	CASSALPFAGADTIYF
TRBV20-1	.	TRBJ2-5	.	TGCAGTGCTAGTCCCCTACGAATCCAAGAGACCCAGTACTTC	CSASPLRIQETQYF
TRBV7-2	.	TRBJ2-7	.	TGTGCCAGCAGCTTAGAAACAGTAATTAGTTACGAGCAGTACTTC	CASSLETVISYEQYF
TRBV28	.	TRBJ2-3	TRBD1	TGTGCCAGCAGTCCCCCAAGGGGGCAGGATACGCAGTATTTT	CASSPPRGQDTQYF
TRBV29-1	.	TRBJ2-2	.	TGCAGCGGACTGAGGGCCGGGGAGCTGTTTTTT	CSGLRAGELFF
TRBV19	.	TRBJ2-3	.	TGTGCCAGTACTCGGACTCGTTCTAGCACAGATACGCAGTATTTT	CASTRTRSSTDTQYF
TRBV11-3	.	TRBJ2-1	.	TGTGCCAGCAGCCCAGGGGGGCTCAGGATCTACAATGAGCAGTTCTTC	CASSPGGLRIYNEQFF
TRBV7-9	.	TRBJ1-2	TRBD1	TGTGCCAGCAGCGAGCCCGGGACAGGGAATGGCTACACCTTC	CASSEPGTGNGYTF
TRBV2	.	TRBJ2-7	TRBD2	TGTGCCAGCAGACTACTAGCGAACTCCTACGAGCAGTACTTC	CASRLLANSYEQYF
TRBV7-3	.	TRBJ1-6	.	TGTGCCAGCGCTCAGGGTGTCTACAATTCACCCCTCCACTTT	CASAQGVYNSPLHF
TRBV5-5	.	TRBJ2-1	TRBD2	TGTGCCAGCAGTCCTCGCGCGGGGGGGCCGGATGAGCAGTTCTTC	CASSPRAGGPDEQFF
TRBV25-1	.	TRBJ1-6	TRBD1	TGTGCCAGCAGTGACCGGACAGGGGGGGATTCACCCCTCCACTTT	CASSDRTGGDSPLHF
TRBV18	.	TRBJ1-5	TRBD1	TGTGCCAGCTCACCGCAGGGGGCTCGAAATCAGCCCCAGCATTTT	CASSPQGARNQPQHF
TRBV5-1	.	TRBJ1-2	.	TGCGCCAGCAGCTTTTCACAGAACTATGGCTACACCTTC	CASSFSQNYGYTF
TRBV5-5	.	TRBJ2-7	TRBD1	TGTGCCAGCAGCTTGGAACAGGGGTACGAGCAGTACTTC	CASSLEQGYEQYF
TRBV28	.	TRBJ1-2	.	TGTGCCAGCAGTCCCGGGGGGGGCTACACCTTC	CASSPGGGYTF
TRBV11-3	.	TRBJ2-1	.	TGTGCCAGCAGCTTACACCAGGGATCCTACAATGAGCAGTTCTTC	CASSLHQGSYNEQFF
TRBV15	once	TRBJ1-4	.	TGTGCCACCAGCAGACAGGGAAATGAAAAACTGTTTTTT	CATSRQGNEKLFF
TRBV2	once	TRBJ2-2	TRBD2	TGTGCCAGCAGTCGGACTAGCGGGAGAACCGGGGAGCTGTTTTTT	CASSRTSGRTGELFF
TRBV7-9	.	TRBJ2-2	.	TGTGCCAGCAGTACCATGCGGGGGCGGGCCGGGGAGCTGTTTTTT	CASSTMRGRAGELFF
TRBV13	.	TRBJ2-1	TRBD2	TGTGCCAGCAGCTCTCCGGGACTAGCGATTTTGAGCTCCTACAATGAGCAGTTCTTC	CASSSPGLAILSSYNEQFF
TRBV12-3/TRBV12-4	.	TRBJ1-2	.	TGTGCCAGCAGTTTGGCAGTCGTAGGCTACACCTTC	CASSLAVVGYTF
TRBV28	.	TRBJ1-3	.	TGTGCCAGCAGACAGGGTTCCAGCGGAAACACCATATATTTT	CASRQGSSGNTIYF
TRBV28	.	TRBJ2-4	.	TGTGCCAGCAGAACGGGACTAGCCAAAAACATTCAGTACTTC	CASRTGLAKNIQYF
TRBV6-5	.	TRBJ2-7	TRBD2	TGTGCCAGCAGGCCCGGGACTAGCAGTAACGAGCAGTACTTC	CASRPGTSSNEQYF
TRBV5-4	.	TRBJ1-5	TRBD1	TGTGCCAGCAGCGGGGACAGGGAGGAGCCCCAGCATTTT	CASSGDREEPQHF
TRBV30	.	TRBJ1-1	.	TGTGCCTGGAGTGGCGGCACTATGAACACTGAAGCTTTCTTT	CAWSGGTMNTEAFF
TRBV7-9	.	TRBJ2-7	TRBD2	TGTGCCAGCAGCTTATCGGGACTAGCGGGAGCGGGGGAGCAGTACTTC	CASSLSGLAGAGEQYF
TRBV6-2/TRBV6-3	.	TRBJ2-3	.	TGTGCCAGCAGTTGGGTCCCGGGAGTAAGCACAGATACGCAGTATTTT	CASSWVPGVSTDTQYF
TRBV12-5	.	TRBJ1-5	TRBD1	TGTGCTAGTGGTTTGGGGGACAGGGGCAATCAGCCCCAGCATTTT	CASGLGDRGNQPQHF